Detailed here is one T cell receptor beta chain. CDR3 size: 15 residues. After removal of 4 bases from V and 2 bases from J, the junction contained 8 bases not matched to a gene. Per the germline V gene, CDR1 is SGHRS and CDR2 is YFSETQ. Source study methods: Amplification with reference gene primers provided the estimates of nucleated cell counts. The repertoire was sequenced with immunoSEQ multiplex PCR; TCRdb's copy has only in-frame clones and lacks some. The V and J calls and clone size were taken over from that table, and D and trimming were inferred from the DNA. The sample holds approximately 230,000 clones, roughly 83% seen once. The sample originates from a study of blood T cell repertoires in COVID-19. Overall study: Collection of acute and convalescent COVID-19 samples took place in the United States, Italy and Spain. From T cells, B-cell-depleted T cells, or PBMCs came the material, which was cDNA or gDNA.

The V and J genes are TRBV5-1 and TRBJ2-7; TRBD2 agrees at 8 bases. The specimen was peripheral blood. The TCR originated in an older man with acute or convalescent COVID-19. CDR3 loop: CASSRSGSAPYEQYF. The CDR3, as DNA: TGCGCCAGCAGCCGAAGCGGGAGCGCTCCCTACGAGCAGTACTTC.